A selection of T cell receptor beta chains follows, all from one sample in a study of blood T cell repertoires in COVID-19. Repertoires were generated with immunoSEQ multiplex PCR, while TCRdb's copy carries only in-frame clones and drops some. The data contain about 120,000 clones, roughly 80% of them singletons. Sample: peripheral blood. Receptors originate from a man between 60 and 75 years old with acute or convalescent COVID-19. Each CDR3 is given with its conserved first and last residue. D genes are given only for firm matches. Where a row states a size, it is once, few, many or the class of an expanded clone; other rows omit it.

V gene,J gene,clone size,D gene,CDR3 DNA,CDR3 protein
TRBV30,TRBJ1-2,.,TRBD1,TGTGCCTGGCTGAGGGACAGGGGACGTGGGGGCTACACCTTC,CAWLRDRGRGGYTF
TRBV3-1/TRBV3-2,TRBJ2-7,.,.,TGTGCCAGCAGCCAAAGAGGGAGGGGGACCTACGAGCAGTACTTC,CASSQRGRGTYEQYF
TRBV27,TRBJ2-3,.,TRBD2,TGTGCCAGCAGTCTTTTGGCGGGGGGGACAGATACGCAGTATTTT,CASSLLAGGTDTQYF
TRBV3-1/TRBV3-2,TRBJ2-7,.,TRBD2,TGTGCCAGCAGCGCAAGAGCGGGACTCTACGAGCAGTACTTC,CASSARAGLYEQYF
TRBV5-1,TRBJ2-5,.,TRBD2,TGCGCCAGCACTGCTGGGAGGGCCGGAGAGACCCAGTACTTC,CASTAGRAGETQYF
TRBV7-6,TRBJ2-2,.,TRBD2,TGTGCCAGCAGCTCGACTAGCGGGAACACCGGGGAGCTGTTTTTT,CASSSTSGNTGELFF
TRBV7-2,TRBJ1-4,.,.,TGTGCCAGCAGCTTGACAGTTACAACTAATGAAAAACTGTTTTTT,CASSLTVTTNEKLFF
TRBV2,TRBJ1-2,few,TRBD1,TGTGCCAGCAGGGAAACAGGGGCAAACTATGGCTACACCTTC,CASRETGANYGYTF
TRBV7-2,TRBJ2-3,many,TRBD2,TGTGCCAGCAGCTTACGGCGGGAGCCCCCCACAGATACGCAGTATTTT,CASSLRREPPTDTQYF
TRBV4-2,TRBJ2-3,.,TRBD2,TGTGCCAGCAGCCAAGAGGGGAGTAATAGCGGGGCCTCACGGAATACGCAGTATTTT,CASSQEGSNSGASRNTQYF
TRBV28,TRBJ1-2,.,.,TGTGCCAGCAGTTCCCCTTATTTATATGGCTACACCTTC,CASSSPYLYGYTF
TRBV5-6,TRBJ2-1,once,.,TGTGCCAGCAGCTTGGCAGCAGGGGAGTACAATGAGCAGTTCTTC,CASSLAAGEYNEQFF
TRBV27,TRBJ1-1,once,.,TGTGCCACTGCAGGAACCATGAACACTGAAGCTTTCTTT,CATAGTMNTEAFF
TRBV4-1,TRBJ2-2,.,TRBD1,TGCGCCAGCAGCCCAGGGACAGGGGTTACCGGGGAGCTGTTTTTT,CASSPGTGVTGELFF
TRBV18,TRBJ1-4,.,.,TGTGCCAGCTCACCTGACAGCGAAAAACTGTTTTTT,CASSPDSEKLFF
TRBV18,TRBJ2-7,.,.,TGTGCCAGCTCAAGCCCACTAGTCTACGAGCAGTACTTC,CASSSPLVYEQYF
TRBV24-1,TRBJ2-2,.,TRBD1,TGTGCCAGTGGACAGGGAAACACCGGGGAGCTGTTTTTT,CASGQGNTGELFF
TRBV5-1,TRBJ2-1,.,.,TGCGCCAGCAGCTTGACAGGTCAGAAGCCCTACAATGAGCAGTTCTTC,CASSLTGQKPYNEQFF
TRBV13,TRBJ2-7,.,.,TGTGCCAGCAGCGCTAGACAGGATATCTACGAGCAGTACTTC,CASSARQDIYEQYF
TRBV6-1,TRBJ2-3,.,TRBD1,TGTGCCAGCAGTGAAAGACAGGGGTCAGATACGCAGTATTTT,CASSERQGSDTQYF
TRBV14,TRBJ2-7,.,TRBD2,TGTGCCAGCAGCACGGGACTAGCGGAAATAAGGCACGAGCAGTACTTC,CASSTGLAEIRHEQYF
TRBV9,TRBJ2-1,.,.,TGTGCCAGCAGCCGGTTTCGCGGGACCGACTCCTACAATGAGCAGTTCTTC,CASSRFRGTDSYNEQFF
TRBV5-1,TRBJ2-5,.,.,TGCGCCAGCAGCCCTGCGCGGGACCCGCAAGAGACCCAGTACTTC,CASSPARDPQETQYF
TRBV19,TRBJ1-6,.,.,TGTGCCAGTAGTATAGGGGGGAACAGGGAACGCTCACCCCTCCACTTT,CASSIGGNRERSPLHF
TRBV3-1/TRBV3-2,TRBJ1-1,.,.,TGTGCCAGCAGGAATCAGGGGCAAGCTTTCTTT,CASRNQGQAFF
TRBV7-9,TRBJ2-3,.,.,TGTGCCAGCAGCTTAATCGCGGGGCTGAACACAGATACGCAGTATTTT,CASSLIAGLNTDTQYF
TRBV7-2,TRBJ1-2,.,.,TGTGCCAGCAGCTTACTCTCAATCCTCAGAAGTGGTGGCACCTTC,CASSLLSILRSGGTF
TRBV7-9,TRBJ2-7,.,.,TGTGCCAGCGGAGGGGTCGGCGAGCAGTACTTC,CASGGVGEQYF
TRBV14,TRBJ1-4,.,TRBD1,TGTGCCAGCAGCCGATCTGGGACAGTATATGAAAAACTGTTTTTT,CASSRSGTVYEKLFF
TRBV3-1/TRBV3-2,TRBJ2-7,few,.,TGTGCCAGCAGCCCAATCGAGACACTTACCTACGAGCAGTACTTC,CASSPIETLTYEQYF
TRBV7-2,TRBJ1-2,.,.,TGTGCCAGTGGGAAACGGGGGGGCTATGGCTACACCTTC,CASGKRGGYGYTF
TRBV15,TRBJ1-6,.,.,TGTGCCACCAGCACCTCGGACGTATTCGGGAGAAAGCCCCTCCACTTT,CATSTSDVFGRKPLHF
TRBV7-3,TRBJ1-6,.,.,TGTGCCAGCAGCTTAAGTTCGGGTGATTCACCCCTCCACTTT,CASSLSSGDSPLHF
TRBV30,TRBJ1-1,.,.,TGTGCCTGGAGGACCCAGGGGAACACTGAAGCTTTCTTT,CAWRTQGNTEAFF
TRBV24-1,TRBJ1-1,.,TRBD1,TGTGCCACCAGTGATTTGGGACAGGGGAACACTGAAGCTTTCTTT,CATSDLGQGNTEAFF
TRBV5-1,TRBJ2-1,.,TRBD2,TGCGCCAGCAGCTTGACTGCGGGAGAGGGCTACAATGAGCAGTTCTTC,CASSLTAGEGYNEQFF
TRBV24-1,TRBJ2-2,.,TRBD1,TGTGCCACCAGTGACCGGGACAGGGGTGCCGGGGAGCTGTTTTTT,CATSDRDRGAGELFF
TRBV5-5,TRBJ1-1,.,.,TGTGCCAGCAGCCCGTGGACAGCGAACACTGAAGCTTTCTTT,CASSPWTANTEAFF
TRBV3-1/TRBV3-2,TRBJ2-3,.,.,TGTGCCAGCAGCCTCCGCGGGCCAGATACGCAGTATTTT,CASSLRGPDTQYF
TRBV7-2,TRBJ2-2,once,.,TGTGCCAGCAGCCGCGGTCTGGGTCCGAACACCGGGGAGCTGTTTTTT,CASSRGLGPNTGELFF
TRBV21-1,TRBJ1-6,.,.,TGTGCCAGCAGCAAAGAGGGGCCGACCGAAAGCTCCTATAATTCACCCCTCCACTTT,CASSKEGPTESSYNSPLHF
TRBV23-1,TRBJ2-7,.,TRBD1,TGCGCCAGCAGTCAATCGCGGGACAGGGTTGAGCAGTACTTC,CASSQSRDRVEQYF
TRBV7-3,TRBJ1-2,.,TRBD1,TGTGCCAGCAGCCAGGACAGGGAGAATGGCTACACCTTC,CASSQDRENGYTF
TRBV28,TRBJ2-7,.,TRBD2,TGTGCCAGCAGTTTGGGCGGGAGGTACGAGCAGTACTTC,CASSLGGRYEQYF
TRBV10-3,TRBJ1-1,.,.,TGTGCCATCAGTGAGTTCAGGGAAGCTGAAGCTTTCTTT,CAISEFREAEAFF
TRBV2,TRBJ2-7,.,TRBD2,TGTGCCAGCAGTGTGGGAGGGAGAAGCTCCTACGAGCAGTACTTC,CASSVGGRSSYEQYF
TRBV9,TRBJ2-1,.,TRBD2,TGTGCCAGCAGCGTAGGACTAGCGGGAGCCAATGAGCAGTTCTTC,CASSVGLAGANEQFF
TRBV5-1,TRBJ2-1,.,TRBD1,TGCGCCAGCAGCTCCACCGGGACAGGGGGTTCGGGTGAGCAGTTCTTC,CASSSTGTGGSGEQFF
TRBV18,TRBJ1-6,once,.,TGTGCCAGCTCACCCGACCTAGATTCACCCCTCCACTTT,CASSPDLDSPLHF
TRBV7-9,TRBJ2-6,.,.,TGTGCCAGCAGCCGAGGACAGAAAAGCTCTGGGGCCAACGTCCTGACTTTC,CASSRGQKSSGANVLTF
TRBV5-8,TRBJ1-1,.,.,TGTGCCTCCTCGCGGGTCCACACTGAAGCTTTCTTT,CASSRVHTEAFF
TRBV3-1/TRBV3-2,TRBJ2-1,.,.,TGTGCCAGCAGCCCCGGGGAGGGGGTCGACAATGAGCAGTTCTTC,CASSPGEGVDNEQFF
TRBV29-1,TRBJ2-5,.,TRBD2,TGCAGCGTTGACGGCGCGGGAGGCGGAGAGACCCAGTACTTC,CSVDGAGGGETQYF
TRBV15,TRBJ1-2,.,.,TGTGCCACCAGCAGAGATCACGATCGTAATACTGATAACTATGGCTACACCTTC,CATSRDHDRNTDNYGYTF
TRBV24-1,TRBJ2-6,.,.,TGTGCCACCCAAGGAGGGGGGGAGACAGGGGCCAACGTCCTGACTTTC,CATQGGGETGANVLTF